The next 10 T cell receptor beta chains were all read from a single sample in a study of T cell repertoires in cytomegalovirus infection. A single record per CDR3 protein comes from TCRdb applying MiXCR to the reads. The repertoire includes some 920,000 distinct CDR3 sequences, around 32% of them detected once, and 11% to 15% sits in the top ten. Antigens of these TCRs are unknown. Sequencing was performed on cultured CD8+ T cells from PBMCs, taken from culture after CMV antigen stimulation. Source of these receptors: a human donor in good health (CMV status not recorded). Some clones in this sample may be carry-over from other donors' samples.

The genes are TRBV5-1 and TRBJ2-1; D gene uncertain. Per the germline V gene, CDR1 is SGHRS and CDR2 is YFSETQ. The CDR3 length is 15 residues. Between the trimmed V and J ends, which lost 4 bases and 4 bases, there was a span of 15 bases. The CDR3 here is CASSDPGATYNEQFF. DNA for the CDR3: TGCGCCAGCAGCGACCCAGGAGCAACTTACAATGAGCAGTTCTTC. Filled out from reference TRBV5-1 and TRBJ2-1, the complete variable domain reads KAGVTQTPRYLIKTRGQQVTLSCSPISGHRSVSWYQQTPGQGLQFLFEYFSETQRNKGNFPGRFSGRQFSNSRSEMNVSTLELGDSALYLCASSDPGATYNEQFFGPGTRLTVL.

The chain's CDR3 is CASSPQTGLNTEAFF. DNA for the CDR3: TGTGCCAGTAGTCCACAAACAGGGTTGAACACTGAAGCTTTCTTT. The V call is TRBV19, the J call TRBJ1-1; possible D gene TRBD1, 6 bases. The CDR3 totals 15 residues. Germline V CDR1 and CDR2: LNHDA, SQIVND (reference sequence). V lost 5 bases and J 0 bases, leaving 13 bases between the germline ends.

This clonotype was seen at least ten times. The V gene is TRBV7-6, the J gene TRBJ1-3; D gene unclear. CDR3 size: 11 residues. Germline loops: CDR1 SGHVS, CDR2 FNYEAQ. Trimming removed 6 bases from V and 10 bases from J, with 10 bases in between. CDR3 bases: TGTGCCAGCAGGCAGGTCGGAACCATATATTTT. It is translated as CASRQVGTIYF.

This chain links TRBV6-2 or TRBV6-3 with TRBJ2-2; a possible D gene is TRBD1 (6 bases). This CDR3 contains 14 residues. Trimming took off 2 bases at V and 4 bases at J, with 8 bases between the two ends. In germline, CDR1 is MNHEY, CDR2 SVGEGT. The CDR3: CASSYLGATGELFF. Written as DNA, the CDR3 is TGTGCCAGCAGTTACCTGGGGGCCACCGGGGAGCTGTTTTTT.

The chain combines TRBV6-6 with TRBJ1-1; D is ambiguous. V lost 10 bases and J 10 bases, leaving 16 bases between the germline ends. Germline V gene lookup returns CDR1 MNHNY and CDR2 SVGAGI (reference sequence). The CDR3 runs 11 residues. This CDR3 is CATLEGRGAFF. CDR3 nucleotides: TGTGCCACCCTTGAGGGCAGAGGAGCTTTCTTT.

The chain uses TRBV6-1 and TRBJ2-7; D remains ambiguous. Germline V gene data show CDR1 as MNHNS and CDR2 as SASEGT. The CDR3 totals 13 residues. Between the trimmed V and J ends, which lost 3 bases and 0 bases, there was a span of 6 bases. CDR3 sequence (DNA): TGTGCCAGCAGTGAGTTCAGCTCCTACGAGCAGTACGTC. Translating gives CASSEFSSYEQYV.

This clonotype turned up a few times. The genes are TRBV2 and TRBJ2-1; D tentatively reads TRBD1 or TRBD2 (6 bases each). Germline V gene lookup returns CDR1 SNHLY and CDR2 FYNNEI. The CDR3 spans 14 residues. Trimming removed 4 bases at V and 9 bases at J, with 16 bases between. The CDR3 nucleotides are TGTGCCAGCAGTGCAGAGTTTGGGGGGCGTGAGCAGTTCTTC. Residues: CASSAEFGGREQFF.

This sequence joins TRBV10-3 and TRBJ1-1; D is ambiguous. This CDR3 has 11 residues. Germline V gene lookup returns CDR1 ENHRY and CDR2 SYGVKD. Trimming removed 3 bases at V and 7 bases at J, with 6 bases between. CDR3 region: CAISDLSEAFF. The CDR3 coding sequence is TGTGCCATCAGTGATCTAAGTGAAGCTTTCTTT.

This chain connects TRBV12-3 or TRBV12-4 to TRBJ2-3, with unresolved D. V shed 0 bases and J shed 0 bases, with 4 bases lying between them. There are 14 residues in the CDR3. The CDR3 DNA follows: TGTGCCAGCAGTTTAGCGCAAAGCACAGATACGCAGTATTTT. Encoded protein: CASSLAQSTDTQYF.

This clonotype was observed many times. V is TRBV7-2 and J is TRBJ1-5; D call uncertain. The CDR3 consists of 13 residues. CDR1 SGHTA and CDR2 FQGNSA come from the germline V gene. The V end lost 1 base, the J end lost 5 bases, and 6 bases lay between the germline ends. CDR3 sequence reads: CASSLGEYQPQHF. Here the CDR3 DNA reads TGTGCCAGCAGCTTAGGGGAATATCAGCCCCAGCATTTT.